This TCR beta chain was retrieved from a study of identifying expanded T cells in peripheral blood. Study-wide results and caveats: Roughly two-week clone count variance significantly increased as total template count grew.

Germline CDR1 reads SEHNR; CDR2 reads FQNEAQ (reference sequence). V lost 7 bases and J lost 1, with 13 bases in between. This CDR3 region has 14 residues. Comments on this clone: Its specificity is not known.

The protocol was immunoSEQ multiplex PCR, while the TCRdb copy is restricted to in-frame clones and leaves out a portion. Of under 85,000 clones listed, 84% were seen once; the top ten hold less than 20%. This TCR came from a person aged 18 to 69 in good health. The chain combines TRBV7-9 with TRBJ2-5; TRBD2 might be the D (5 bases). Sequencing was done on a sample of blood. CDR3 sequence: CASTHVTSQETQYF. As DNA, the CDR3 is TGTGCCAGCACTCACGTCACTAGCCAAGAGACCCAGTACTTC.